This T cell receptor beta chain was obtained from a study of CD8+ T cells in alopecia areata. It was from alopecia areata patients that lesional scalp punch biopsies and peripheral blood were collected. RNA was extracted and reverse transcribed into cDNA as the sequencing template. Repertoires were generated with immunoSEQ multiplex PCR, while TCRdb's copy carries only in-frame clones and drops some. The sample shows roughly 20,000 clones, 60% to 80% of them seen only once. This CDR3 spans 15 amino acids. Germline V CDR1 and CDR2: LGHNA, YNFKEQ. Trimming shortened V by 6 bases and J by 0 bases, and 15 bases separated the two germline ends.

This clonotype was obtained from a human donor with alopecia areata. The chain joins TRBV4-2 to TRBJ2-7; a possible D gene is TRBD2 (5 bases). The sequencing here drew on skin, taken at week 0. The CDR3 coding sequence is TGTGCCAGCAGAAACTCGGACTCCAGCTCCTACGAGCAGTACTTC. Translating it yields CASRNSDSSSYEQYF.